The 32 T cell receptor delta chains presented below share a single source sample, sequenced in a study of gamma delta lymphoproliferative disorders and STAT genes. TCRdb re-called the multiplex PCR reads with CATT. The sample has approximately 450 delta-chain clones, 4.4% seen once; the top ten hold just over 95%. The receptor sequences were amplified from genomic DNA of peripheral blood mononuclear cells. The sample was blood. Receptors were obtained from a human donor with gamma-delta T-cell large granular lymphocyte leukemia.

As concerns this clone: This DNA's translation and the protein TCRdb lists, from a much larger clone, do not match at residue 8, likely due to a read error; the protein shown is translated from the DNA. The V call is TRDV2, the J call TRDJ1; D remains unclear. CDR1 is GEAIGNYY and CDR2 is EKD in the germline V gene. This CDR3 is 15 amino acids long. With 1 base removed from V and 3 bases from J, the gap between germline ends came to 14 bases. DNA of the CDR3: TGTGCCTGTGACACGTTGGATTCTAGCGCCGATAAACTCATCTTT. As protein: CACDTLDSSADKLIF.

This clone showed up many times. Only one base separates this from a far larger clonotype, so it likely reflects a read error. The genes are TRDV2 and TRDJ1; 8 nucleotides match TRDD3. This CDR3 is built from 18 residues. Germline lookup yields CDR1 GEAIGNYY and CDR2 EKD. Germline trimming cut 4 bases from V and 2 bases from J; bases unmatched to any gene: 17. CDR3 sequence reads: CACETMGYGTTVTDKLIF. CDR3 bases: TGTGCCTGTGAGACGATGGGATACGGGACGACCGTAACCGATAAACTCATCTTT.

With respect to this clone: This may come from a read error, since a much larger clone is one base off. At the DNA level, this CDR3 is encoded by other sequences in the same sample as well. The CDR3 DNA reads as TGTGCCTGTGACGTACTGGGGGATACGGGATCAAACGACACCGATAAGCTCATCTTT. As protein: CACDVLGDTGSNDTDKLIF. This chain connects TRDV2 to TRDJ1, with 13 bases that match TRDD3. CDR1 and CDR2 (germline): GEAIGNYY, EKD. The CDR3 spans 19 residues.

This clone was seen more than once but under ten times. The chain combines TRDV1 with TRDJ1; D is tentatively TRDD2 or TRDD3 (6 bases each). Germline assignment: CDR1 TSWWSYY and CDR2 QGS. This CDR3 contains 19 residues. V lost 1 base and J lost 3, with 24 bases in between. CDR3 in DNA: TGTGCTCTTGGGGAACAGTGGGGTTCCTATCGATACGCCGCCGATAAACTCATCTTT. This sequence encodes CALGEQWGSYRYAADKLIF.

This clone is labeled as large. The sample holds other DNA sequences that translate to the same CDR3. The chain combines TRDV2 with TRDJ1, with 12 bases that match TRDD3. The ends lost 0 bases at V and 2 bases at J; junction bases unmatched: 6. This CDR3 has 17 residues. Germline V gene sequence: CDR1 GEAIGNYY, CDR2 EKD. CDR3 bases: TGTGCCTGTGACACCGTCGGTCTGGGGGATACGACCGATAAACTCATCTTT. The encoded protein is CACDTVGLGDTTDKLIF.

This clone has a count of ten or more. The called J gene is TRDJ1, whereas the V gene has no call; TRDD3 is taken as the D call from the table, unchecked against the DNA. The CDR3 sequence is 15 residues long. The CDR3 loop is CAIVLGDLKVFKLIF. CDR3 nucleotide sequence: TGTGCCATCGTACTGGGGGACTTAAAGGTGTTTAAACTCATCTTT.

This clone was observed a few times. The protein in TCRdb stems from a much larger clone and differs at residue 12 from this DNA's translation, likely a read error; here the protein is translated from the DNA. The rearrangement joins TRDV2 to TRDJ1, with unresolved D. The V and J ends lost 0 bases and 1 base respectively, with 20 bases between them. The germline V gene encodes CDR1 GEAIGNYY and CDR2 EKD. This CDR3 spans 18 amino acids. Here the CDR3 reads CACDTVETGSECTDKLIF. CDR3 DNA: TGTGCCTGTGACACCGTGGAGACCGGGTCTGAGTGCACCGATAAACTCATCTTT.

A remark on this clone: The protein recorded in TCRdb matches a much larger clone and deviates from this DNA's translation at residue 5, suggesting a read error; the protein here is obtained by translating the DNA. The chain combines TRDV2 with TRDJ1; D is unresolved. Per germline, CDR1 GEAIGNYY and CDR2 EKD. V lost 0 bases, J lost 1 base, and 11 bases lay in between. The length of the CDR3 is 15 residues. CDR3 coding DNA: TGTGCCTGTGACACCGTCCTTACGCCCACCGATAAACTCATCTTT. Amino acids: CACDTVLTPTDKLIF.

In the case of this clone: The likely explanation is a read error, given a far larger clone one base away. The sample contains more than one DNA sequence encoding this CDR3. The chain combines TRDV2 with TRDJ1, with 8 bases that match TRDD3. Germline V gene data show CDR1 as GEAIGNYY and CDR2 as EKD. Trimming cost V 4 bases and J 2 bases; bases outside gene matches: 17. This CDR3 is built from 18 residues. The CDR3 DNA reads as TGTGCCTGTGAAACGGTGGGATACGGGACGACCGTAACCGATAAACTCATCTTT. The encoded protein is CACETVGYGTTVTDKLIF.

This clone was observed many times. Given a far larger clone just one base away, this is likely a sequencing read error. This CDR3 is also generated by other DNA sequences in the sample. The V gene is TRDV2, the J gene TRDJ1, with D possibly TRDD3 on 6 matching bases. This CDR3 has 15 residues. The V end was cut by 3 bases, the J end by 2 bases, with 15 bases between. The germline V gene encodes CDR1 GEAIGNYY and CDR2 EKD. The CDR3 coding sequence is TGTGCCTGTGACGTACTGGGAGATACGACCGATAAACTCATCTTT. It specifies CACDVLGDTTDKLIF.

This clone was observed at least ten times. A far larger clone lies a single base away; this is likely a read error. Other DNA sequences in the sample encode the same CDR3. J is TRDJ1 and V is TRDV2, with 13 nucleotides matching TRDD3. Looked up from germline, CDR1 is GEAIGNYY and CDR2 is EKD. The CDR3 spans 19 residues. In nucleotides, the CDR3 is TGCGCCTGTGAACCACTGGGGGATACGGGATCAAACGACACCGATAAACTCATCTTT. Amino acid sequence: CACEPLGDTGSNDTDKLIF.

This clone was observed a handful of times. This DNA's translation differs at residue 5 from TCRdb's protein, which comes from a much larger clone; a read error is likely, and the protein shown is translated from the DNA. The gene calls are TRDV2 and TRDJ1; perhaps TRDD2 as D (5 bases). Germline CDR1 is GEAIGNYY and CDR2 is EKD. Trimming removed 2 bases at V and 3 bases at J, with 15 bases between. The CDR3 consists of 15 residues. The chain's CDR3 is CACDMLDPSADKLIF. The CDR3 nucleotides read TGTGCCTGTGACATGTTGGATCCTAGCGCCGATAAACTCATCTTT.

This clone was recorded a few times. Translating this DNA gives a protein that differs at residue 14 from the TCRdb one, which belongs to a much larger clone; a read error is likely, and the protein shown is this translation. The genes are TRDV2 and TRDJ1; 10 bases match TRDD3. The CDR3 is 16 amino acids. Looked up from germline, CDR1 is GEAIGNYY and CDR2 is EKD. The CDR3 DNA reads as TGTGCCTGTGACTCCCTGGGGGGGGATACGTCCGATAAATTCATCTTT. It codes for CACDSLGGDTSDKFIF.

This clone has only a few counts. TCRdb's protein, taken from a much larger clone, differs from this DNA's translation at residue 16, likely owing to a read error; the protein displayed comes from the DNA. J is TRDJ1 and V is TRDV2; 13 positions match TRDD3. The length of the CDR3 is 19 residues. CDR1 and CDR2 from the germline V gene are GEAIGNYY and EKD. This CDR3 reads CACEPLGDTGSNDTDRLIF. As DNA, the CDR3 is TGTGCCTGTGAACCACTGGGGGATACGGGATCAAACGACACCGATAGACTCATCTTT.

There are a few counts of this clone. This sequence is one base from a far larger clone and is likely a read error. The same CDR3 also results from other DNA sequences found in this sample. The chain recombines TRDV2 with TRDJ1, with D hard to call. Germline loops: CDR1 GEAIGNYY, CDR2 EKD. The CDR3 extends over 18 amino acids. CDR3 DNA sequence: TGTGCCTGTGACACCGTGGAGACCGGGTCTGAGTACACCGATAAGCTCATCTTT. Amino acids: CACDTVETGSEYTDKLIF.

Comment on this clone: A far larger clone is only one base removed, so a read error is likely. Although no V gene was called, TRDJ1 is the J gene; the DNA was not compared with TRDD3, the D call given in the table. The CDR3 spans 17 residues. DNA for the CDR3: TGTGCCTCTGATAGACTGGGGGATCCCGCCAATACCGATAAACTCATCTTT. Residues: CASDRLGDPANTDKLIF.

This clone was found a few times. It is likely a read error: a sequence one base away is far more abundant. Other DNA sequences in this sample translate to the same CDR3. V gene TRDV2 combines with J gene TRDJ1; TRDD3 matches 9 bases. The CDR3 has 15 residues. The V and J ends lost 3 bases and 2 bases, in that order; junction bases with no gene match: 6. Germline V gene data show CDR1 as GEAIGNYY and CDR2 as EKD. CDR3 residues: CACDVLGDTTDKLIF. The CDR3 nucleotides are TGTGCCTGTGACGTACTGGGGGACACGACCGATAAACTCATCTTT.

In its sample, this clone ranks as medium-sized. J is TRDJ1 and V is TRDV2, with unresolved D. The V gene lost 0 bases and the J gene lost 0 bases, with 7 bases spanning the gap. Germline assignment: CDR1 GEAIGNYY and CDR2 EKD. The CDR3 is made up of 14 amino acids. CDR3 sequence reads: CACDTVANTDKLIF. DNA of the CDR3: TGTGCCTGTGACACCGTCGCGAACACCGATAAACTCATCTTT.

Ten or more counts support this clone. A far larger clone is just one base off, so this is likely a read error. The chain has TRDV2 and TRDJ1; 10 bases agree with TRDD3. In germline, CDR1 is GEAIGNYY, CDR2 EKD. After removal of 3 bases from V and 2 bases from J, the junction contained 5 bases not matched to a gene. The CDR3 is 15 residues long. Here the CDR3 reads CACDVLGDATDKLIF. CDR3 sequence (DNA): TGTGCCTGTGACGTACTGGGGGATGCGACCGATAAACTCATCTTT.

About this clone itself: TCRdb lists the protein of a much larger clone for this DNA, which differs at residue 14, so this is likely a read error; the protein given here is translated from the DNA itself. The V and J genes are TRDV2 and TRDJ1; no definite D call. The CDR3 consists of 18 residues. Germline CDR1 and CDR2: GEAIGNYY and EKD. The CDR3 here is CACDTVETGSEYTVKLIF. The DNA for the CDR3 is TGTGCCTGTGACACCGTGGAGACCGGGTCTGAGTACACCGTTAAACTCATCTTT.

The J segment is TRDJ1; no V gene was assigned; the table's D call, TRDD3, was not checked against the DNA. This CDR3 spans 23 amino acids. Here the CDR3 DNA reads TGTGCCTGTGACACACGTGGGGCAATTACTGGGGGAGCCAGGCCCCCAAACACCGATAAACTCATCTTT. Amino acids: CACDTRGAITGGARPPNTDKLIF.

There are a few counts of this clone. A far more abundant clone sits one base away, making this likely a read error. The same CDR3 also results from other DNA sequences found in this sample. The rearrangement links TRDV2 to TRDJ1; the match to TRDD3 covers 12 bases. The V gene's germline CDR1 is GEAIGNYY and CDR2 EKD. The CDR3 is 19 amino acids. Here the CDR3 reads CACDTVRPLGDTGTDKLIF. The CDR3 DNA is TGTGCCTGTGACACCGTGAGGCCCCTGGGGGATACGGGCACCGATAAACTCATTTTT.

This clone was observed many times. This is likely an artifact of a read error, given a far larger clone one base away. J is TRDJ1 and V is TRDV2, with 13 bases fitting TRDD3. CDR3 length equals 15 residues. The germline V gene has CDR1 GEAIGNYY and CDR2 EKD. V dropped 3 bases and J dropped 6; count of bases not matched to a gene: 6. CDR3 residues: CACDVLGDTTNKLIF. The CDR3 coding sequence is TGTGCCTGTGACGTACTGGGGGATACGACCAATAAACTCATCTTT.

DNA of the CDR3: TGTGCCTGTGACATCCTGGGGGATACGCCGTCAACCGATAAACTCATCTTT. Amino acid sequence: CACDILGDTPSTDKLIF. The V gene is TRDV2, the J gene TRDJ1, with 12 bases aligning to TRDD3. J gave up 2 bases and V 2 bases, and 8 bases lay outside the gene matches. This CDR3 has 17 residues. Germline CDR1 is GEAIGNYY and CDR2 is EKD.

Concerning this clone itself: TCRdb lists the protein of a much larger clone for this DNA, which differs at residue 4, so this is likely a read error; the protein given here is translated from the DNA itself. The V call is TRDV2, the J call TRDJ1, with 12 bases that match TRDD3. Germline lookup yields CDR1 GEAIGNYY and CDR2 EKD. The CDR3 consists of 19 residues. The ends lost 4 bases at V and 2 bases at J; junction bases unmatched: 16. CDR3 amino acids: CACETVGLGDTPSTDKLIF. As DNA, the CDR3 is TGTGCCTGTGAGACGGTCGGTCTGGGGGATACGCCGTCAACCGATAAACTCATCTTT.

This clone was counted a few times. V is TRDV2 and J is TRDJ3; D unresolved. CDR1 and CDR2 from the germline V gene are GEAIGNYY and EKD. With 0 bases removed from V and 2 bases from J, the gap between germline ends came to 16 bases. CDR3 length: 19 residues. The DNA of the CDR3 is TGTGCCTGTGACACCGGCGTGTGCCTTGCCGCCTGGGACACCCGACAGATGTTTTTC. Protein: CACDTGVCLAAWDTRQMFF.

This clone was counted a few times. In DNA, the CDR3 is TGTGCCTGTGACACTGTGGGGGCCGACACCGATAAACTCATCTTT. Its protein product is CACDTVGADTDKLIF. V gene TRDV2 combines with J gene TRDJ1, with D perhaps TRDD3 (6 bases). The CDR3 spans 15 residues. V shed 1 base and J shed 0 bases, with 11 bases lying between them. Germline CDR1 is GEAIGNYY and CDR2 is EKD.

This clone was counted only a few times. This clone may be a read error of a much larger clone one base away. This CDR3 reads CAASTGAPHRYKLIF. CDR3 nucleotides: TGTGCAGCCAGTACGGGGGCGCCCCATCGATATAAACTCATCTTT. This chain connects TRAV29/DV5 to TRDJ1, with D possibly matching TRDD3 (5 bases). The V gene lost 5 bases and the J gene lost 6 bases, with 23 bases spanning the gap. The germline V gene encodes CDR1 NSMFDY and CDR2 ISSIKDK. This CDR3 region has 15 residues.

This clone was recorded a few times. This likely stems from a read error, as it lies one base from a far larger clone. This same CDR3 is encoded by further DNA sequences in the sample. The chain links TRDV2 to TRDJ1; possibly TRDD2 for D (5 bases). This CDR3 comprises 14 residues. The germline V gene encodes CDR1 GEAIGNYY and CDR2 EKD. CDR3 nucleotides: TGTGCCTGTGACGCCTTACTTTCCTCCGATAAACTTATCTTT. Translating gives CACDALLSSDKLIF.

About this clone itself: TCRdb's listed protein matches a much larger clone and diverges from this DNA's translation at residue 11, likely through a read error; the protein shown comes from the DNA. The J gene is TRDJ1, the V gene TRDV2; 13 bases align to TRDD3. The CDR3 length is 19 residues. J was trimmed by 0 bases and V by 4 bases; bases with no gene match: 13. The germline CDR1 and CDR2 sequences are GEAIGNYY and EKD. The CDR3 DNA follows: TGTGCCTGTGAACCACTGGGGGATACGGGACCAAACGACACCGATAAACTCATCTTT. Translating it yields CACEPLGDTGPNDTDKLIF.

This clone is classed as medium-sized. One base separates it from a far larger clone, so it is likely a read error. V usage is TRDV2 and J usage is TRDJ1; the match to TRDD3 covers 12 bases. The CDR3 is 19 residues long. Germline CDR1 is GEAIGNYY and CDR2 is EKD. Trimming removed 0 bases from V and 2 bases from J; junction bases left unmatched: 12. The CDR3 DNA reads TGTGCCTGTGACACCGTCGGTCTGGGGGATACGTCGTCAACCGATAAACTCATCTTT. Its protein product is CACDTVGLGDTSSTDKLIF.

There are a few counts of this clone. It differs at one base from a far larger clone, so likely a read error. Additional DNA sequences in this sample encode the identical CDR3. This chain uses TRDV2 with TRDJ1; 13 positions agree with TRDD3. Germline V lookup: CDR1 GEAIGNYY, CDR2 EKD. The CDR3 has 19 amino acids. The CDR3 sequence: CACEPLGDTGSNDTDKLIF. The CDR3 DNA reads as TGTGCCTGTGAACCACTGGGGGATACGGGATCAAACGACACCGATAAACTCATTTTT.